These T cell receptor beta chains were read from a single sample in a study of post-analysis software for immune sequencing data. TCRdb fed the PCR reads into MiXCR, producing one record per CDR3 protein. The sample lists around 770,000 distinct CDR3 sequences; under 60% were seen once. What was sequenced was blood. Receptor source: a girl under 18 with multiple sclerosis. The CDR3 runs from the conserved cysteine through the conserved F or W. Each record gives: V gene, CDR3 protein.

v_call: TRBV6-5; cdr3_aa: CASSYEVYTEAFF
v_call: TRBV12-3/TRBV12-4; cdr3_aa: CASSPAQPGRQFF
v_call: TRBV29-1; cdr3_aa: CSVARQGMTEAFF
v_call: TRBV7-6; cdr3_aa: CASSPRVGAVRSYEQYF
v_call: TRBV27; cdr3_aa: CASSYESDTQYF
v_call: TRBV9; cdr3_aa: CASSVPDGVNTGELFF
v_call: TRBV10-3; cdr3_aa: CAIRREGRGEQFF
v_call: TRBV6-6; cdr3_aa: CASRKTGQGRGPDTQYF
v_call: TRBV9; cdr3_aa: CASSVVGSSYNEQFF
v_call: TRBV29-1; cdr3_aa: CSVGGLGASYEQYF
v_call: TRBV7-6; cdr3_aa: CASSHEALAGGKGEQFF
v_call: TRBV6-2/TRBV6-3; cdr3_aa: CASSYSSSRAGGSNEQFF
v_call: TRBV10-2; cdr3_aa: CASNPNRVDTEAFF
v_call: TRBV5-1; cdr3_aa: CASSLGIGNQPQHF
v_call: TRBV2; cdr3_aa: CASSEEGLAVREETQYF
v_call: TRBV6-4; cdr3_aa: CASSPKGTGGKDTQYF
v_call: TRBV12-3/TRBV12-4; cdr3_aa: CASSLNTGGTVEQYF
v_call: TRBV27; cdr3_aa: CASRTPDRGQDTQYF
v_call: TRBV7-2; cdr3_aa: CASSWSGSGYEQYF
v_call: TRBV6-5; cdr3_aa: CASSYLAGAPDTQYF
v_call: TRBV20-1; cdr3_aa: CSARNLWTSGSSDTQYF
v_call: TRBV7-6; cdr3_aa: CASSSGVGRYSNQPQHF
v_call: TRBV20-1; cdr3_aa: CSAIAGAREQYF
v_call: TRBV13; cdr3_aa: CASSEGTGYRYTF
v_call: TRBV6-1; cdr3_aa: CASSEGPLVGETQYF
v_call: TRBV2; cdr3_aa: CASSQRGGRNNYGYTF
v_call: TRBV12-3/TRBV12-4; cdr3_aa: CASRPTGKEDQPQHF
v_call: TRBV4-3; cdr3_aa: CANSQDLREVPLGGYTF
v_call: TRBV7-9; cdr3_aa: CASSLGGQLYEQYF
v_call: TRBV5-1; cdr3_aa: CASSPKRQGIGETLYF
v_call: TRBV12-3/TRBV12-4; cdr3_aa: CASSFKGLEQYF
v_call: TRBV6-1; cdr3_aa: CASSEWGGHTDTQYF
v_call: TRBV7-9; cdr3_aa: CASSVGQGVNEQYF
v_call: TRBV15; cdr3_aa: CATSRDLRTRSYEQFF
v_call: TRBV12-3/TRBV12-4; cdr3_aa: CASSFGLLATNEKLFF